This TCR beta chain was found in a study of long-term antiretroviral therapy in people with HIV. The study's findings and limits: Repertoire composition at all time points was dominated by clones that had expanded before ART.

Version v3.0 of the immunoSEQ assay was performed at survey level. Sequenced by immunoSEQ multiplex PCR; TCRdb stores in-frame clones only, minus some. Of around 20,000 clones listed, 90% to 95% were seen once; the top ten hold roughly a tenth. V lost 2 bases and J 5 bases, leaving 11 bases between the germline ends. CDR1 and CDR2 (germline): GTSNPN, SVGIG (reference sequence). The CDR3 has 13 residues. A note on this clone: Its antigen is undetermined.

The sequencing used unsorted PBMCs, collected 3 years after starting antiretroviral therapy. The sequence derives from a man aged 50 to 60 with HIV. The V gene is TRBV30, the J gene TRBJ2-3, with D tentatively TRBD1 (6 bases). CDR3 DNA: TGTGCCTGGAGTAACACAGGGAAAGATACGCAGTATTTT. This translates into CAWSNTGKDTQYF. Full variable domain (remainder filled in from reference TRBV30 and TRBJ2-3): SQTIHQWPATLVQPVGSPLSLECTVEGTSNPNLYWYRQAAGRGLQLLFYSVGIGQISSEVPQNLSASRPQDRQFILSSKKLLLSDSGFYLCAWSNTGKDTQYFGPGTRLTVL.